This T cell receptor beta chain was recovered during a study of T-cell reconstitution after alpha-beta-depleted transplantation in children. Study-wide results and caveats: About two months after transplant, alpha-beta T cells reportedly came from several hundred expanded graft clones. A year post-transplant, T-cell counts and diversity derived mostly from newly produced T cells.

Trimming removed 8 bases at V and 6 bases at J, with 14 bases between. There are 13 residues in the CDR3. This clonotype is labeled as medium-sized. Its cognate antigen is unknown. The TCRbeta library incorporated unique molecular identifiers. TCRdb re-called the PCR reads through MiXCR, storing one row per CDR3 protein. The repertoire includes 85,000 to 120,000 distinct CDR3 sequences, around 5.9% of them detected once, and about 6.1% sits in the top ten. This receptor was taken from a female patient aged 2-10 years who had a stem cell transplant for Fanconi anemia, so the T cells may come from the graft donor. Sequencing used PBMCs, mostly from graft donor cells, obtained 60 days after TCRalphabeta/CD19-depleted stem cell transplant. The gene calls are TRBV12-3 or TRBV12-4 and TRBJ2-1, with D uncertain. The CDR3 DNA sequence: TGTGCCAGCCTTTCCGGTCGTAGCAATGAGCAGTTCTTC. It codes for CASLSGRSNEQFF.